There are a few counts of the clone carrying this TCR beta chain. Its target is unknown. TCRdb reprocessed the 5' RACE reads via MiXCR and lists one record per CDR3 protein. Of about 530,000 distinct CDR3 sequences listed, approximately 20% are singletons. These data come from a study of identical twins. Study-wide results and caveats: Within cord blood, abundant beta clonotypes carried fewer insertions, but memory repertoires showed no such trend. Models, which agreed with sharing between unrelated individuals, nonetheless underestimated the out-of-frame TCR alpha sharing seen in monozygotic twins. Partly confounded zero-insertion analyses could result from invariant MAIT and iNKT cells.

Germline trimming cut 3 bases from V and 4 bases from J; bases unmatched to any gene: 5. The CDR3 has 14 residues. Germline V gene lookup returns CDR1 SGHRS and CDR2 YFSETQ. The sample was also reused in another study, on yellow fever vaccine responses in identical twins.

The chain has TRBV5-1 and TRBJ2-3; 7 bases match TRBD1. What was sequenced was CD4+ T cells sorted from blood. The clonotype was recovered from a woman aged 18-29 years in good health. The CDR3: CASSSKTGPDTQYF. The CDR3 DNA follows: TGCGCCAGCAGCTCCAAGACAGGGCCAGATACGCAGTATTTT.